The entry below gives a single T cell receptor beta chain sequence along with its context. Its antigen is unknown. This CDR3 spans 15 amino acids. The V and J ends lost 4 bases and 7 bases, in that order; junction bases with no gene match: 8. CDR1 and CDR2 from the germline V gene are SGHRS and YFSETQ. Stated treatment: over 15 received Ad26.COV2.S at low or high dose, single or two shots; about 5 received placebo; per-sample allocation not given. Following the first vaccine or placebo injection, samples were taken on day 63. Aged 18-55 years, donor was enrolled in Boston in the early 2020s. Profiled with immunoSEQ multiplex PCR; TCRdb holds only in-frame clones, not every one. The sample shows about 320,000 clones, roughly 86% of them seen only once. The data originate from a study of Ad26.COV2.S vaccination and SARS-CoV-2 variants. Findings and limits, study-wide: The TCR breadth and depth analyses may have produced an underestimate of total T cell responses. For non-spike TCRs, breadth in vaccine recipients resembled that in placebo recipients.

The input for sequencing was peripheral blood, taken in a trial of Ad26.COV2.S vaccine versus placebo. This clonotype originated in a person between 18 and 59 years old who received the Ad26.COV2.S COVID-19 vaccine or a placebo. The genes are TRBV5-1 and TRBJ1-4; 9 bases match TRBD1. The CDR3 bases are TGCGCCAGCAGCGAAGGGACAGGGATCGGTGAAAAACTGTTTTTT. Translation gives CASSEGTGIGEKLFF.